This TCR beta chain was sequenced in a study of blood T cells in healthy people across ages. The CDR3 runs 18 residues. CDR1 is MNHNS, CDR2 SASEGT, per germline. The V end lost 6 bases, the J end lost 4 bases, and 25 bases lay between the germline ends. It was with a sample-barcoded 5' primer and a J-beta primer mix that a second PCR of roughly 7 to 12 cycles was run. Per sample, CDR3-containing paired-end reads numbered at least 2.5 million. TCRdb re-called the 5' RACE reads through MiXCR, storing one row per CDR3 protein. The data contain 1,500,000 or so distinct CDR3 sequences, approximately 59% of them singletons.

The sequenced sample was blood. The chain links TRBV6-1 to TRBJ1-5; tentative D call: TRBD1 (5 bases). The source of this sequence is a man aged 18 to 29 in good health. CDR3 loop: CASRPDYYIGAGNQPQHF. CDR3 coding DNA: TGTGCCAGCAGACCGGACTACTACATAGGGGCAGGGAATCAGCCCCAGCATTTT.